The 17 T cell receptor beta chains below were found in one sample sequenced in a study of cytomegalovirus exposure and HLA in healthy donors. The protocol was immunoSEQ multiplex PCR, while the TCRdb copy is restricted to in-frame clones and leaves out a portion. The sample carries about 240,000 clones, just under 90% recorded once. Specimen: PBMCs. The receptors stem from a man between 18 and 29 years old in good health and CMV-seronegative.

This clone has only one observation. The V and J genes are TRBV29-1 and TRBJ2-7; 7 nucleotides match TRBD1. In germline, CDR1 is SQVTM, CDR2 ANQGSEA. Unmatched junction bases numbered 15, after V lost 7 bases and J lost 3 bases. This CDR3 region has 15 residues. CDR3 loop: CSAAGGTEKHYEQYF. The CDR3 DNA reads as TGCAGCGCAGCTGGTGGGACAGAAAAACACTACGAGCAGTACTTC.

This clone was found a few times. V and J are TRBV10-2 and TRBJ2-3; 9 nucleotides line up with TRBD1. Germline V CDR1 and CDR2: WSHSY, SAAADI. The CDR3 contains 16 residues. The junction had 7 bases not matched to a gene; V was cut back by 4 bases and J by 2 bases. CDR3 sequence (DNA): TGCGCCAGCAGTGGTTACAGGGGGCTGAACACAGATACGCAGTATTTT. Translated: CASSGYRGLNTDTQYF.

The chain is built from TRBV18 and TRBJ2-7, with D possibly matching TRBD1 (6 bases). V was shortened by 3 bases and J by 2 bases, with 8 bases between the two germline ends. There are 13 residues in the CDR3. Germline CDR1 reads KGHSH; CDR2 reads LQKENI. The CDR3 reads CASSPGATYEQYF. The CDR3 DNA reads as TGTGCCAGCTCACCGGGGGCGACCTACGAGCAGTACTTC.

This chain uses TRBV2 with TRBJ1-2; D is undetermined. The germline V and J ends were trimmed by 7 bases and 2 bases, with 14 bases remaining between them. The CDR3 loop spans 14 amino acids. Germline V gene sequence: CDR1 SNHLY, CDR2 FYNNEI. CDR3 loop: CASTTRDLNYGYTF. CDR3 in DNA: TGTGCCAGCACGACAAGAGACCTAAACTATGGCTACACCTTC.

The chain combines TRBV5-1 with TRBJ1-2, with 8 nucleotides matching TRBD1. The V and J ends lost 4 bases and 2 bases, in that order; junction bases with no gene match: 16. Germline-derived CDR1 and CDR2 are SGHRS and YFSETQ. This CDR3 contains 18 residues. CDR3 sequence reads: CASSPGQGTMALNYGYTF. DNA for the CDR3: TGCGCCAGCAGCCCAGGACAGGGAACTATGGCACTGAACTATGGCTACACCTTC.

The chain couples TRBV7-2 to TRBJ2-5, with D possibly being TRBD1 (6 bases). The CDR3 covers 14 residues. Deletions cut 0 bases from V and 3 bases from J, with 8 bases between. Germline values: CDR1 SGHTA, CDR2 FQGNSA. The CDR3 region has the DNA TGTGCCAGCAGCTTAGCGTACAGGGAAGAGACCCAGTACTTC. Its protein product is CASSLAYREETQYF.

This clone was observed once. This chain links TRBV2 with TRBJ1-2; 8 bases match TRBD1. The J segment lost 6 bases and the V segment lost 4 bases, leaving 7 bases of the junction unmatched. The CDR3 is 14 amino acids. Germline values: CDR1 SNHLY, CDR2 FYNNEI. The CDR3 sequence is CASSVTQQGDGYTF. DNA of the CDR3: TGTGCCAGCAGTGTAACCCAACAGGGGGATGGCTACACCTTC.

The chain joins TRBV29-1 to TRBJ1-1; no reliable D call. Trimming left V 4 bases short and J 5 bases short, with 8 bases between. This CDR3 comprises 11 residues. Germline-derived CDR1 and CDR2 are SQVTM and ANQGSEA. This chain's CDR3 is CSVGGETEAFF. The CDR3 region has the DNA TGCAGCGTTGGTGGGGAGACTGAAGCTTTCTTT. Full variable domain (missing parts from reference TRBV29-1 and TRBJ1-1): SAVISQKPSRDICQRGTSLTIQCQVDSQVTMMFWYRQQPGQSLTLIATANQGSEATYESGFVIDKFPISRPNLTFSTLTVSNMSPEDSSIYLCSVGGETEAFFGQGTRLTVV.

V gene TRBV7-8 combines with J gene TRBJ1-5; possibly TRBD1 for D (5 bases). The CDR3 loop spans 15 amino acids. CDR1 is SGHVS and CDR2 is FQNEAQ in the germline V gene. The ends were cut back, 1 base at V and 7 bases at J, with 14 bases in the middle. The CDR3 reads CASSLGAGAGQPQHF. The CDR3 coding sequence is TGTGCCAGCAGCTTAGGTGCTGGGGCAGGGCAGCCCCAGCATTTT. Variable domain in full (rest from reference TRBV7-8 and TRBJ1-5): GAGVSQSPRYKVAKRGQDVALRCDPISGHVSLFWYQQALGQGPEFLTYFQNEAQLDKSGLPSDRFFAERPEGSVSTLKIQRTQQEDSAVYLCASSLGAGAGQPQHFGDGTRLSIL.

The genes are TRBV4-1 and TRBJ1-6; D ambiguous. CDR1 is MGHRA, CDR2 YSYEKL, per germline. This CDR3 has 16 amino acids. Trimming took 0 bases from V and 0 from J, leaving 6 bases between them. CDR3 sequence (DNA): TGCGCCAGCAGCCAAGAGGGGAGCTCCTATAATTCACCCCTCCACTTT. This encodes CASSQEGSSYNSPLHF.

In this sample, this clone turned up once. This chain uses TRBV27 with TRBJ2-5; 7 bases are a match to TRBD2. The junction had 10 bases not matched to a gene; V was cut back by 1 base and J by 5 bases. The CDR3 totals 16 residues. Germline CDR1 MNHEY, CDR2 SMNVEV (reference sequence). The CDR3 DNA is TGTGCCAGCAGTTTATATAGGGCGGGAGTAGGGGAGACCCAGTACTTC. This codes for CASSLYRAGVGETQYF.

The CDR3 DNA is TGTGCCAGCAGCTCTAATACCATACAGCCCCAGCATTTT. This codes for CASSSNTIQPQHF. This chain uses TRBV7-2 with TRBJ1-5; D not certain. The ends were cut back, 4 bases at V and 7 bases at J, with 11 bases in the middle. The CDR3 is 13 residues long. Germline V gene lookup returns CDR1 SGHTA and CDR2 FQGNSA.

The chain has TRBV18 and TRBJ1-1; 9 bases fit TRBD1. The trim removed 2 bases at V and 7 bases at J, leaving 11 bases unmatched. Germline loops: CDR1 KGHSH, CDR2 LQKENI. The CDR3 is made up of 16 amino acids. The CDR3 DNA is TGTGCCAGCTCACCAGCCCAAACAGGGGGCGACGTTGAAGCTTTCTTT. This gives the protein CASSPAQTGGDVEAFF. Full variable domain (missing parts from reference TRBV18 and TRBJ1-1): NAGVMQNPRHLVRRRGQEARLRCSPMKGHSHVYWYRQLPEEGLKFMVYLQKENIIDESGMPKERFSAEFPKEGPSILRIQQVVRGDSAAYFCASSPAQTGGDVEAFFGQGTRLTVV.

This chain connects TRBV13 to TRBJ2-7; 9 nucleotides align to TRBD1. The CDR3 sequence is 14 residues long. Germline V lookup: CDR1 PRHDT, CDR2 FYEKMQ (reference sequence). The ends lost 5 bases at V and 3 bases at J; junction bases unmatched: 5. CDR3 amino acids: CASSVRDRVYEQYF. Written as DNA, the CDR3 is TGTGCCAGCAGCGTCCGGGACAGGGTCTACGAGCAGTACTTC.

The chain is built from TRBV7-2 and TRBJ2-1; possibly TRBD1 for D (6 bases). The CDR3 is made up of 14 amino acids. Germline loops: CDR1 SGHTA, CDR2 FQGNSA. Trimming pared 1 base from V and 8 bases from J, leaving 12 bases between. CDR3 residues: CASSLDPGHYEQFF. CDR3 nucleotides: TGTGCCAGCAGCTTAGACCCGGGACATTATGAGCAGTTCTTC.

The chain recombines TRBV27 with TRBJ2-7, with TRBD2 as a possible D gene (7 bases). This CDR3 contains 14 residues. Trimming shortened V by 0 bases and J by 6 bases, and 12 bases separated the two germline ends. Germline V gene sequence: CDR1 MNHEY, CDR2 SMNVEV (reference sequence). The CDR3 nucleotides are TGTGCCAGCAGTTTATCGGGGGGGCAAAGCGAGCAGTACTTC. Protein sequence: CASSLSGGQSEQYF.

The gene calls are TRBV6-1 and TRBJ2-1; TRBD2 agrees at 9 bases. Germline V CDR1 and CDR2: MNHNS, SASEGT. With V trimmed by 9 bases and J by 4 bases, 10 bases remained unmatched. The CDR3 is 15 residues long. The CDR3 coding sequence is TGTGCCAGAAACCCTGCGGGAGGGAAATACAATGAGCAGTTCTTC. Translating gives CARNPAGGKYNEQFF.